A single sample gave rise to the 12 T cell receptor beta chains below, sequenced in a study of cytomegalovirus exposure and HLA in healthy donors (dated by TCRdb to 2016 to 2017). Libraries were prepared through the immunoSEQ multiplex PCR assay. For the multiplex PCR, a mixture combining 60 forward primers for TCR Vbeta segments and 13 reverse primers for TCR Jbeta segments was used. TCRdb stores this immuneACCESS table with in-frame sequences only. Part of the clones is absent; in the studies checked, under half of the shortfall reflects unresolved V genes, and no reason is known for the rest. Present in this sample are under 200,000 clones, 82% of which were seen just once. 0.5% to 0.55% of the sample belongs to the ten largest clones. Sequenced input: PBMCs. The source of these receptors is a woman between 45 and 65 years old in good health and CMV-seronegative.

This clone was counted once. The rearrangement uses TRBV23-1 and TRBJ2-1; D is uncertain. TRBV23-1 is filed as an ORF, its function uncertain. V dropped 0 bases and J dropped 9 bases, with 3 bases sitting between them. CDR3 length: 11 amino acids. The DNA of the CDR3 is TGCGCCAGCAGTCAATCGGCTGAGCAGTTCTTC. It is translated as CASSQSAEQFF.

The chain is built from TRBV27 and TRBJ2-2; D perhaps matches TRBD2 (6 bases). Per the germline V gene, CDR1 is MNHEY and CDR2 is SMNVEV (reference sequence). The CDR3 length is 16 residues. V lost 3 bases, J lost 5 bases, and 16 bases lay in between. The CDR3 nucleotides read TGTGCCAGCAGTTTTGGAGGGTCGGGTGGTACCGGGGAGCTGTTTTTT. This sequence encodes CASSFGGSGGTGELFF.

This chain's CDR3 is CASSGGDSEQFF. CDR3 in DNA: TGTGCCAGCAGTGGGGGGGACTCAGAGCAGTTCTTC. The chain recombines TRBV28 with TRBJ2-1; 7 nucleotides match TRBD2. In germline, CDR1 is MDHEN, CDR2 SYDVKM. CDR3 length equals 12 residues. J lost 10 bases, V lost 5 bases, and 5 bases had no gene match.

The chain uses TRBV28 and TRBJ1-2; no reliable D call. CDR1 is MDHEN, CDR2 SYDVKM, per germline. V was trimmed by 6 bases and J by 5 bases, leaving 13 bases between them. This CDR3 region has 13 residues. CDR3 sequence reads: CASRGEEGYGYTF. Here the CDR3 DNA reads TGTGCCAGCAGGGGAGAGGAAGGATATGGCTACACCTTC.

The V gene is TRBV7-9, the J gene TRBJ2-1, with TRBD1 matching 10 bases. V lost 5 bases, J lost 4 bases, and 11 bases stayed unmatched. The germline V gene has CDR1 SEHNR and CDR2 FQNEAQ (reference sequence). The CDR3 is 17 residues long. CDR3 sequence (DNA): TGTGCCAGCAGCCACCTGGGTGGGACAGGGGTTTACAATGAGCAGTTCTTC. The encoded protein is CASSHLGGTGVYNEQFF.

A few counts support this clone. The chain has TRBV27 and TRBJ2-3; 13 bases are a match to TRBD2. The V gene's germline CDR1 is MNHEY and CDR2 SMNVEV (reference sequence). With V trimmed by 5 bases and J by 6 bases, 5 bases remained unmatched. CDR3 length: 15 amino acids. This CDR3 is CASSTLAGGLDTQYF. The CDR3 nucleotides read TGTGCCAGCAGTACACTAGCGGGGGGGCTGGATACGCAGTATTTT.

The chain recombines TRBV11-2 with TRBJ2-7, with 14 bases fitting TRBD2. The CDR3 is made up of 16 amino acids. CDR1 is SGHAT and CDR2 is FQNNGV in the germline V gene. V lost 4 bases to trimming and J lost 2 bases; unmatched junction nucleotides: 4. For the CDR3, the DNA is TGTGCCAGCAGCTCAGGACTAGCGGGGGGAGCCTACGAGCAGTACTTC. It codes for CASSSGLAGGAYEQYF.

The chain uses TRBV28 and TRBJ2-5; weak D call: TRBD1 (6 bases). Germline V gene data show CDR1 as MDHEN and CDR2 as SYDVKM. Trimming took off 2 bases at V and 4 bases at J, with 23 bases between the two ends. The CDR3 has 18 residues. In DNA form, the CDR3 reads TGTGCCAGCAGTTTAGGGGGCTTCAGTATTCCACGGACAGAGACCCAGTACTTC. This codes for CASSLGGFSIPRTETQYF. The full variable domain, its missing parts supplied by reference TRBV28 and TRBJ2-5, is DVKVTQSSRYLVKRTGEKVFLECVQDMDHENMFWYRQDPGLGLRLIYFSYDVKMKEKGDIPEGYSVSREKKERFSLILESASTNQTSMYLCASSLGGFSIPRTETQYFGPGTRLLVL.

This chain uses TRBV28 with TRBJ2-7; no clear D gene. Trimming shortened V by 7 bases and J by 1 base, and 11 bases separated the two germline ends. Germline loops: CDR1 MDHEN, CDR2 SYDVKM. The CDR3 contains 13 residues. The CDR3 loop is CASTPLHSYEQYF. The CDR3 nucleotides are TGTGCCAGCACCCCCTTACATTCCTACGAGCAGTACTTC.

The chain carries TRBV30 and TRBJ2-7; D not resolved. Germline V gives CDR1 GTSNPN, CDR2 SVGIG (reference sequence). This CDR3 region has 12 residues. Trimming stripped 4 bases from V and 6 bases from J, with 13 bases between. Here the CDR3 reads CAWTAPPGEQYF. CDR3 nucleotide sequence: TGTGCCTGGACCGCTCCCCCGGGCGAGCAGTACTTC.

This clone was seen a few times. V and J are TRBV19 and TRBJ1-3; D not resolved. CDR3 length: 14 amino acids. Trimming took 6 bases from V and 4 from J, leaving 13 bases between them. Germline values: CDR1 LNHDA, CDR2 SQIVND (reference sequence). The CDR3 coding sequence is TGTGCCAGTAGGACCCTCGGAGTCGGAAACACCATATATTTT. Its protein is CASRTLGVGNTIYF.

The chain joins TRBV19 to TRBJ2-7, with TRBD2 matching 7 bases. The V and J ends lost 3 bases and 10 bases, in that order; junction bases with no gene match: 3. This CDR3 is built from 11 residues. Germline V lookup: CDR1 LNHDA, CDR2 SQIVND (reference sequence). The CDR3 DNA reads as TGTGCCAGTAGTATGGGCGGGAGACAGTACTTC. Amino acid sequence: CASSMGGRQYF.